A single sample is the source of the 9 T cell receptor beta chains below, sequenced in a study of cytomegalovirus exposure and HLA in healthy donors. A multiplex PCR was run with 60 Vbeta primers and 13 Jbeta primers. The method was immunoSEQ multiplex PCR; TCRdb's version includes in-frame clones alone and lacks a portion of them. The top ten hold 5.9% of the sample, which has about 83,000 clones, about 78% seen once. The sequenced sample consisted of PBMCs. Receptor source: a man younger than 30 in good health and CMV-seropositive.

The chain carries TRBV6-4 and TRBJ2-2, with 8 positions matching TRBD2. The CDR3 contains 15 residues. Germline V gene data show CDR1 as MRHNA and CDR2 as SNTAGT. The V segment lost 6 bases and the J segment 1 base; nucleotides outside the gene matches: 4. CDR3 sequence reads: CASSLLAGNTGELFF. The CDR3 nucleotides read TGTGCCAGCAGCCTTCTAGCGGGGAACACCGGGGAGCTGTTTTTT.

The chain combines TRBV19 with TRBJ1-4; no firm D call. This CDR3 region has 14 residues. CDR1 and CDR2 (germline): LNHDA, SQIVND (reference sequence). V was clipped by 6 bases and J by 4 bases, with 12 bases between them. The DNA for the CDR3 is TGTGCCAGTAGCTCCGGGAGGAATAATGAAAAACTGTTTTTT. Translation gives CASSSGRNNEKLFF.

The chain recombines TRBV5-1 with TRBJ1-2; D is uncertain. In germline, CDR1 is SGHRS, CDR2 YFSETQ. This CDR3 has 13 amino acids. V was shortened by 7 bases and J by 1 base, with 11 bases between the two germline ends. Here the CDR3 DNA reads TGCGCCAGCCAGGCAGGACTTAACTATGGCTACACCTTC. As protein: CASQAGLNYGYTF.

J is TRBJ1-1 and V is TRBV29-1, with a weak D call TRBD1 (6 bases). Trimming pared 4 bases from V and 1 base from J, leaving 13 bases between. Germline CDR1 is SQVTM and CDR2 is ANQGSEA. The CDR3 consists of 14 residues. Here the CDR3 DNA reads TGCAGCGTTGGGGCGCAGGGGAAGAACACTGAAGCTTTCTTT. Protein sequence: CSVGAQGKNTEAFF. Variable domain in full (rest from reference TRBV29-1 and TRBJ1-1): SAVISQKPSRDICQRGTSLTIQCQVDSQVTMMFWYRQQPGQSLTLIATANQGSEATYESGFVIDKFPISRPNLTFSTLTVSNMSPEDSSIYLCSVGAQGKNTEAFFGQGTRLTVV.

This chain links TRBV7-6 with TRBJ2-7; possibly TRBD1 for D (6 bases). Trimming removed 3 bases from V and 7 bases from J, with 13 bases in between. Germline V gene sequence: CDR1 SGHVS, CDR2 FNYEAQ. The length of the CDR3 is 13 residues. The CDR3: CASSFSTGSEQYF. The CDR3 nucleotides are TGTGCCAGCAGCTTTTCAACAGGGAGTGAGCAGTACTTC.

The chain joins TRBV20-1 to TRBJ1-2, with a weak D call TRBD1 (5 bases). V lost 4 bases, J lost 2 bases, and 5 bases lay in between. This CDR3 contains 11 residues. Per the germline V gene, CDR1 is DFQATT and CDR2 is SNEGSKA (reference sequence). The CDR3 nucleotides are TGCAGTGCTACAGGGAACTATGGCTACACCTTC. This sequence encodes CSATGNYGYTF.

V is TRBV9 and J is TRBJ2-7; 11 nucleotides align to TRBD2. Losses at the gene ends were 0 bases for V and 3 bases for J; bases not matched to a gene: 5. CDR3 size: 16 residues. Germline loops: CDR1 SGDLS, CDR2 YYNGEE. The CDR3 here is CASSVDSGRADYEQYF. CDR3 nucleotide sequence: TGTGCCAGCAGCGTAGATAGCGGGAGGGCCGACTACGAGCAGTACTTC.

J is TRBJ1-2 and V is TRBV5-1; TRBD1 might be the D (6 bases). The CDR3 sequence is 14 residues long. V gave up 0 bases and J gave up 6 bases, with 12 bases separating them. From germline, CDR1 is SGHRS and CDR2 YFSETQ. The CDR3 bases are TGCGCCAGCAGCTTGGCGCAGGGGTTCGATGGCTACACCTTC. Translated: CASSLAQGFDGYTF.

CDR3 loop: CSSRLALYNEQFF. CDR3 nucleotide sequence: TGCAGCTCCCGACTAGCGCTCTACAATGAGCAGTTCTTC. V usage is TRBV29-1 and J usage is TRBJ2-1; 8 nucleotides match TRBD2. The CDR3 length is 13 residues. The V gene end was trimmed by 8 bases and the J gene end by 3 bases; junction bases not matched to a gene: 6. Germline values: CDR1 SQVTM, CDR2 ANQGSEA.